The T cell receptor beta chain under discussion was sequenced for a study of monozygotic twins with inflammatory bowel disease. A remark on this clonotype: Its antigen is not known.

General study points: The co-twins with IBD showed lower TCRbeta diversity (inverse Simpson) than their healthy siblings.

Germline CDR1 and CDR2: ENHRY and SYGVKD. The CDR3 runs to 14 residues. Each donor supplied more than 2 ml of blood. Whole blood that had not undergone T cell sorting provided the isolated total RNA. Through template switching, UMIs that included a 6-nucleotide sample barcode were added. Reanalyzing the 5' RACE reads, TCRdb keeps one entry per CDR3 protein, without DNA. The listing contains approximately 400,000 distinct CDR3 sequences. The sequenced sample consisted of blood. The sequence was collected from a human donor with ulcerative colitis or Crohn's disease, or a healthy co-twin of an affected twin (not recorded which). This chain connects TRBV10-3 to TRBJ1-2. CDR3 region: CAISGSNGEYGYTF.